This T cell receptor beta chain was sequenced in a study of T cell repertoires in ileal Crohn's disease. Across the whole study: Every patient was operated on for stricturing (roughly 61%) or penetrating (39%) complications.

The protocol was immunoSEQ multiplex PCR, while the TCRdb copy is restricted to in-frame clones and leaves out a portion. The profile shows over 6,500 clones, roughly 84% of them singletons. V lost 1 base and J 4 bases, leaving 9 bases between the germline ends. Germline CDR1 reads SGHDT; CDR2 reads YYEEEE. This CDR3 is built from 14 residues. This chain connects TRBV5-6 to TRBJ1-5; perhaps TRBD1 as D (6 bases). This clonotype was obtained from an adult with Crohn's disease. Sequencing was done on a sample of ileal tissue. The CDR3 DNA sequence: TGTGCCAGCAGCTTGTCTGGACAGAATCAGCCCCAGCATTTT. It translates to CASSLSGQNQPQHF.